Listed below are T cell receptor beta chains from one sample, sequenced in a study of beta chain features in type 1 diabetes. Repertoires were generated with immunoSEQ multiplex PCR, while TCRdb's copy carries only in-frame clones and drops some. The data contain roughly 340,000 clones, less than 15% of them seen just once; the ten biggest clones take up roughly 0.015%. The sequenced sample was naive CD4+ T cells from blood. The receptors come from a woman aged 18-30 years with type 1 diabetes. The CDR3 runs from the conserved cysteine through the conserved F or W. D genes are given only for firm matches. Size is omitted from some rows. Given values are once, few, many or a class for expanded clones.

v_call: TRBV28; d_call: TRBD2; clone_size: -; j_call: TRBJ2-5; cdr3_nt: TGTGCCAGCAGTTCCCCGGGACTAGGCGAGGCTGGCGAGTACTTC; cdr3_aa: CASSSPGLGEAGEYF
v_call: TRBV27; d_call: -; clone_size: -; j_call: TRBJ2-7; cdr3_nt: TGTGCCAGCAGTCCTAGGAACCGGCCCGGGGGCGAGCAGTACTTC; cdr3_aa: CASSPRNRPGGEQYF
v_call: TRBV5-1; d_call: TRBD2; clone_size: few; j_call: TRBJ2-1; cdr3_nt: TGCGCCAGCAGCTCCACACTAGCGGGAGACTCCTACAATGAGCAGTTCTTC; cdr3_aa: CASSSTLAGDSYNEQFF
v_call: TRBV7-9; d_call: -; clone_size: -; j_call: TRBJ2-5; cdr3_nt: TGTGCCAGCAGCGCCCACAGGGAAGAGACCCAGTACTTC; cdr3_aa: CASSAHREETQYF
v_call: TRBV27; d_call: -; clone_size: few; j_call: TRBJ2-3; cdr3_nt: TGTGCCAGCAGTCAGGGACTGAGCACAGATACGCAGTATTTT; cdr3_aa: CASSQGLSTDTQYF
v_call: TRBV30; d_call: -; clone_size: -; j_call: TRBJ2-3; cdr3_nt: TGTGCCTGGGAGCGGGTTAGCACAGATACGCAGTATTTT; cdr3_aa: CAWERVSTDTQYF
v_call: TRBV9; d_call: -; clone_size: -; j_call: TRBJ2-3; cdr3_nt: TGTGCCAGCAGCGTACCCCCCAGGGGAAGGGCAGATACGCAGTATTTT; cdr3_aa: CASSVPPRGRADTQYF
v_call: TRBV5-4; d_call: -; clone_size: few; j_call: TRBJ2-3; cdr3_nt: TGTGCCAGCAGCTTCGGACTCGGAGGGAGGGATACGCAGTATTTT; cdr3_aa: CASSFGLGGRDTQYF
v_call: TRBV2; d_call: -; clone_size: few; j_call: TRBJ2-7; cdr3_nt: TGTGCCAGCAGCTCTCTCTACGAGCAGTACTTC; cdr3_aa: CASSSLYEQYF
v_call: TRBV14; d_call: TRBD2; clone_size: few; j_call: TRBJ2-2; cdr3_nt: TGTGCCAGCAGCCCTACTGGACTAGCGGTTACCGGGGAGCTGTTTTTT; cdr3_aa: CASSPTGLAVTGELFF
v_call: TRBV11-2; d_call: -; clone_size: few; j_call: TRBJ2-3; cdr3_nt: TGTGCCAGCAGCACCACTCCTCTTACAGATACGCAGTATTTT; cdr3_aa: CASSTTPLTDTQYF
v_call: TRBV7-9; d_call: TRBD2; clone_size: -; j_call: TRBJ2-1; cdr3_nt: TGTGCCAGCAGCGCCCGACTAGCGGTCCTGGCAGGGGAGCAGTTCTTC; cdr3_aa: CASSARLAVLAGEQFF
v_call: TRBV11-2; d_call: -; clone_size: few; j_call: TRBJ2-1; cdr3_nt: TGTGCCAGCAGCCCCGGTTTAAGGGGGAATGAGCAGTTCTTC; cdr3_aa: CASSPGLRGNEQFF
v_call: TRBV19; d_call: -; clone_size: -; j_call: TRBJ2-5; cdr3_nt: TGTGCCAGTAGTATAGCCGCAGGTCCCTTTCAAGAGACCCAGTACTTC; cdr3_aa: CASSIAAGPFQETQYF